Included here is one TCR beta chain sequence, with context. Its antigen remains unknown. It was with 60 Vbeta and 13 Jbeta primers that the PCR ran. Here immunoSEQ multiplex PCR was the method, and the copy in TCRdb shows in-frame clones only, minus some. The sample consists of 150,000 or so clones, around 80% of them appearing once. The data belong to a study of cytomegalovirus exposure and HLA in healthy donors. Study-level points and caveats: Looking again later, the authors saw that most CMV-associated TCR beta chains seemed HLA-restricted. Donors belonging to an Asian-associated ancestry cluster reportedly showed fewer N-insertions in productive TCRs than the 666-donor mean, according to what a later analysis found. In an earlier analysis, about 87% or about 30%: the productive usage of most TCR beta V segments.

V lost 5 bases, J lost 6 bases, and 7 bases lay in between. The CDR3 is 12 amino acids. Per the germline V gene, CDR1 is LNHDA and CDR2 is SQIVND (reference sequence). The chain is built from TRBV19 and TRBJ1-4; D is undetermined. Sequencing was carried out using PBMCs. This TCR came from a woman aged 45 to 65 in good health and CMV-seropositive. In DNA form, the CDR3 reads TGTGCCAGTAGTGATCGGGATGAAAAACTGTTTTTT. Amino acid sequence: CASSDRDEKLFF.